Listed below are T cell receptor beta chains from one sample, sequenced in a study of blood T cell repertoires in COVID-19. TCRdb's table, derived via immunoSEQ multiplex PCR, lists solely in-frame clones and lacks some. The sample contains roughly 310,000 clones, 85% to 90% of which appear only once. The material sequenced was peripheral blood. The receptor set was obtained from a woman between 50 and 59 years old with active or convalescent COVID-19. CDR3s include the opening cysteine and the closing phenylalanine or tryptophan.

>TRBJ1-4|TRBV18
CASSTGITTNEKLFF
>TRBJ1-1|TRBV9
CASSAADWGHTEAFF
>TRBJ1-1|TRBV21-1
CASARRGIEAFF
>TRBJ1-2|TRBV27
CASSLYSGGGADYGYTF
>TRBJ1-1|TRBV4-1
CASSQGGGIGDTEAFF
>TRBJ2-1|TRBV19
CATRTSGTPGVNEQFF
>TRBJ2-7|TRBV5-1
CASSIGTGTYEQYF
>TRBJ2-3|TRBV28
CASSPGTSTDTQYF
>TRBJ1-5|TRBV7-9
CASSLVASNQPQHF
>TRBJ1-1|TRBV3-1/TRBV3-2
CASSRGQNTEAFF
>TRBJ1-2|TRBV24-1
CATSDVGQIYGYTF
>TRBJ1-1|TRBV2
CASSLDRAGEAFF
>TRBJ2-7|TRBV7-2
CASSYPDRGHNEQYF
>TRBJ2-1|TRBV20-1
CSASSGRTYNEQFF
>TRBJ2-1|TRBV3-1/TRBV3-2
CASSQAGFLGLALTGEQFF
>TRBJ1-5|TRBV27
CASSPAGLPQPQHF
>TRBJ1-3|TRBV19
CASSMDRGNTIYF
>TRBJ1-1|TRBV6-5
CASSYGGFEAFF
>TRBJ2-1|TRBV27
CASSLLLGSGTELNEQFF
>TRBJ2-2|TRBV4-3
CASSQAPGVAKTGELFF
>TRBJ2-3|TRBV5-1
CASSSSPYRGRNTDTQYF
>TRBJ2-4|TRBV25-1
CARISVGGPKNIQYF
>TRBJ1-1|TRBV5-1
CASSLVVNTEAFF
>TRBJ2-1|TRBV7-8
CASSFGAGVGNEQFF
>TRBJ2-4|TRBV4-3
CASSQDGRMGNIQYF
>TRBJ2-3|TRBV6-6
CASSPGLAAPDTQYF
>TRBJ2-7|TRBV7-3
CASSLQGQGAYEQYF
>TRBJ2-5|TRBV24-1
CATSELRGREETQYF
>TRBJ2-7|TRBV5-1
CASSLEALAGGHEQYF
>TRBJ1-5|TRBV7-2
CASSYARGNQPQHF
>TRBJ2-1|TRBV29-1
CSAVSWRELYNEQFF
>TRBJ1-2|TRBV29-1
CSVEGYANYGYTF
>TRBJ2-2|TRBV27
CASKVRGLGMAGELFF
>TRBJ2-7|TRBV6-5
CASKLIYEQYF
>TRBJ1-4|TRBV2
CASSGRKGGVNEKLFF
>TRBJ2-7|TRBV29-1
CSVEDRGSSYEQYF
>TRBJ1-3|TRBV3-1/TRBV3-2
CASSRGAGRNTIYF
>TRBJ2-7|TRBV6-5
CASGRGGGLEQYF
>TRBJ1-1|TRBV27
CASSSWGRMNTEAFF
>TRBJ2-3|TRBV6-4
CASSRGGISDTQYF
>TRBJ2-1|TRBV3-1/TRBV3-2
CASSQDGVNEQFF